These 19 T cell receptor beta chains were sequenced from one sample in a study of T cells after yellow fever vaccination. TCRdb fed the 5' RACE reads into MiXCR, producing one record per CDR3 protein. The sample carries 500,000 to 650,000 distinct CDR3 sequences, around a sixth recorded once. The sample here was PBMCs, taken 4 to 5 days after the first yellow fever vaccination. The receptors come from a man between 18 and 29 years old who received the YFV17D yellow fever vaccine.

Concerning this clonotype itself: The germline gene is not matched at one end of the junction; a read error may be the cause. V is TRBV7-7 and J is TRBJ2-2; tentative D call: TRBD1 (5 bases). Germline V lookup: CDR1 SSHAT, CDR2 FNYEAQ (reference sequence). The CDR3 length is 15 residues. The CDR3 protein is CASSLTDSNTGELFF. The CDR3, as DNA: TGTGCTAGCAGCTTGACAGATTCGAACACCGGGGAGCTGTTTTTT.

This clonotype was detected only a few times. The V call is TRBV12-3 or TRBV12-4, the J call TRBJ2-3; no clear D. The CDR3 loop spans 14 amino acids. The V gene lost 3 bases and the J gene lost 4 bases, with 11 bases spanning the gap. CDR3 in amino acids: CASSFNPESDTQYF. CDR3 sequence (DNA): TGTGCCAGCAGTTTTAATCCAGAGTCAGATACGCAGTATTTT.

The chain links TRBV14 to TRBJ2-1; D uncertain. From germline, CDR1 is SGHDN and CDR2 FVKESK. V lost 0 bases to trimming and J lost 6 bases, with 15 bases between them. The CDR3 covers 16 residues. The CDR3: CASSQEGRPQINEQFF. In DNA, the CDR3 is TGTGCCAGCAGCCAAGAAGGCAGGCCCCAGATCAATGAGCAGTTCTTC.

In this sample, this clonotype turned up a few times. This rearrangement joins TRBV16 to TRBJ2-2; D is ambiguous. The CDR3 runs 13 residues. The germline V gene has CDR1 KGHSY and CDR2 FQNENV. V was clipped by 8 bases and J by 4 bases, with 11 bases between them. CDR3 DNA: TGTGCCAGCGTCCAAAGAGGCACCGGGGAGCTGTTTTTT. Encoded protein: CASVQRGTGELFF.

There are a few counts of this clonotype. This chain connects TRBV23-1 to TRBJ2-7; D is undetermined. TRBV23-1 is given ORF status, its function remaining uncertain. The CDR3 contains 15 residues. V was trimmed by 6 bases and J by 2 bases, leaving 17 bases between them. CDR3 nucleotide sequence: TGCGCCAGCAGGCAAACGCGTACGGATACCTACGAGCAGTACGTC. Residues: CASRQTRTDTYEQYV.

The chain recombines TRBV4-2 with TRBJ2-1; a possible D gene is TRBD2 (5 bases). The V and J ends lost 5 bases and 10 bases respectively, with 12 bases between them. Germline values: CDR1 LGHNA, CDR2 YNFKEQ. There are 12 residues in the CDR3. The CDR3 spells CASSGLSGEQFF. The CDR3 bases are TGTGCCAGCAGCGGCTTATCGGGGGAGCAGTTCTTC.

CDR3 sequence (DNA): TGTGCCATCGGACAGGATTACAATGAGCAGTTCTTC. The encoded protein is CAIGQDYNEQFF. The chain couples TRBV10-3 to TRBJ2-1; TRBD1 matches at 7 bases. Losses at the gene ends were 8 bases for V and 4 bases for J; bases not matched to a gene: 2. There are 12 residues in the CDR3. Germline assignment: CDR1 ENHRY and CDR2 SYGVKD.

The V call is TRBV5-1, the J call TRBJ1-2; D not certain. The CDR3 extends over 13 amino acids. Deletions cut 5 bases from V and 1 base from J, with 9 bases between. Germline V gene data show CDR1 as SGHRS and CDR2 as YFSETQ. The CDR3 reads CASRPGGNYGYTF. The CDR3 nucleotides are TGCGCCAGCAGACCGGGAGGTAACTATGGCTACACCTTC. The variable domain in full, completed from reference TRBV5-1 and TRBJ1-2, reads KAGVTQTPRYLIKTRGQQVTLSCSPISGHRSVSWYQQTPGQGLQFLFEYFSETQRNKGNFPGRFSGRQFSNSRSEMNVSTLELGDSALYLCASRPGGNYGYTFGSGTRLTVV.

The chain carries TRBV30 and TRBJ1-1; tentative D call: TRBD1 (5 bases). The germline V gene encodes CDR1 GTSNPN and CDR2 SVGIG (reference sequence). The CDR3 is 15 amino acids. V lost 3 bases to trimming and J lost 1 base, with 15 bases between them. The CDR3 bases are TGTGCCTGGAGCGACCCGACAGCCGGGAACACTGAAGCTTTCTTT. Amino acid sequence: CAWSDPTAGNTEAFF. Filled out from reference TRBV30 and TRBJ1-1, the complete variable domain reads SQTIHQWPATLVQPVGSPLSLECTVEGTSNPNLYWYRQAAGRGLQLLFYSVGIGQISSEVPQNLSASRPQDRQFILSSKKLLLSDSGFYLCAWSDPTAGNTEAFFGQGTRLTVV.

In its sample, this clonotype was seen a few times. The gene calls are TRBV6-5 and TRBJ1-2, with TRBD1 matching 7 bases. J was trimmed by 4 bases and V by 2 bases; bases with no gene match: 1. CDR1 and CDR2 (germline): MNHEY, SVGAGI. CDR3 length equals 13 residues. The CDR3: CASSYGQVYGYTF. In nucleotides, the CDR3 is TGTGCCAGCAGTTACGGACAGGTCTATGGCTACACCTTC.

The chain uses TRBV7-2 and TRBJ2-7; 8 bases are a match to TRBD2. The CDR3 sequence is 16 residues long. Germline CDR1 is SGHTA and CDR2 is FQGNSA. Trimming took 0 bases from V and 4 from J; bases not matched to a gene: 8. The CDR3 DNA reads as TGTGCCAGCAGCTTAGCGTATGGGCGGGGGGCTTACGAGCAGTACTTC. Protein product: CASSLAYGRGAYEQYF.

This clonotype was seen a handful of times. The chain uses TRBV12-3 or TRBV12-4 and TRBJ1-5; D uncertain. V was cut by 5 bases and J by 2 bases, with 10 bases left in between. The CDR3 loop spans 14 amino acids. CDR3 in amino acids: CASSPRRGNQPQHF. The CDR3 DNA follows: TGTGCCAGCAGTCCGAGGAGGGGCAATCAGCCCCAGCATTTT.

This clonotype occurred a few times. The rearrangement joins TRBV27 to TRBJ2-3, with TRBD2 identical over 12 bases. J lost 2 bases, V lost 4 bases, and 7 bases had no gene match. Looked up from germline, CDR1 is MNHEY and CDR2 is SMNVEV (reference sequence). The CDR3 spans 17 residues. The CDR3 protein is CASSSLLAGGPTDTQYF. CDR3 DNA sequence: TGTGCCAGCAGTTCCCTACTAGCGGGGGGCCCCACAGATACGCAGTATTTT.

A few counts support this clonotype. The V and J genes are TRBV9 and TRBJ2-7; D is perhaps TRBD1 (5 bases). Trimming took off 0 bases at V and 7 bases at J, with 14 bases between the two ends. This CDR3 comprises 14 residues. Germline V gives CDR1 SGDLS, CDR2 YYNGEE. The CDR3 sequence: CASSVGAGSHEQYF. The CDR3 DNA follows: TGTGCCAGCAGCGTAGGGGCAGGGTCGCATGAGCAGTACTTC.

CDR3 in DNA: TGTGCCAGCAGTCCCCTCGGCAGGGTCGACACCGGGGAGCTGTTTTTT. Its translation is CASSPLGRVDTGELFF. The rearrangement joins TRBV6-2 or TRBV6-3 to TRBJ2-2, with D maybe TRBD1 (5 bases). Germline V CDR1 and CDR2: MNHEY, SVGEGT. V was cut by 5 bases and J by 3 bases, with 16 bases left in between. CDR3 size: 16 residues.

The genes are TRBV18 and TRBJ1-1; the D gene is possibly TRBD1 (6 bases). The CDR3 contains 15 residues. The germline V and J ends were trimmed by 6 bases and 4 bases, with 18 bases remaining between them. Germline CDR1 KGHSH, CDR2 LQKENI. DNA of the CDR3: TGTGCCAGCTCCGGAGAGGGGGGCGGCGGCACTGAAGCTTTCTTT. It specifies CASSGEGGGGTEAFF.

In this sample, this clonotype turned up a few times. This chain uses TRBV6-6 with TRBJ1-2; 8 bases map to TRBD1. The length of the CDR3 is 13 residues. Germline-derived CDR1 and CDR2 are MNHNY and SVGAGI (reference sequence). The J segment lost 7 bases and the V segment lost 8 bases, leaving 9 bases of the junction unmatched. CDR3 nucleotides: TGTGCCAGCGGAACTCAGGGGGCAGGTGGCTACACCTTC. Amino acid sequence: CASGTQGAGGYTF.

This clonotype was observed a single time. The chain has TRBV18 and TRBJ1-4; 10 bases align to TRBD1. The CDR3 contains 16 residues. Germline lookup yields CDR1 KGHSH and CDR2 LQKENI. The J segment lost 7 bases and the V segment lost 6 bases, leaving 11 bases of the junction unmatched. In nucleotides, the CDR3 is TGTGCCAGCTCCCCCGGGACAGGGGAAAGGGGTGAAAAACTGTTTTTT. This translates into CASSPGTGERGEKLFF.

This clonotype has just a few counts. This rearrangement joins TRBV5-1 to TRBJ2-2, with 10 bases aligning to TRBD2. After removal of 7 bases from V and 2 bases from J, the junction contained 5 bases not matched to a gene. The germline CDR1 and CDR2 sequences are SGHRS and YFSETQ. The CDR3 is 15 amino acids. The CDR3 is CASSIAGGNTGELFF. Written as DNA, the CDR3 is TGCGCCAGCTCCATAGCGGGGGGAAACACCGGGGAGCTGTTTTTT.